The present T cell receptor beta chain was sequenced within a study of CD8 T cells in Susac syndrome. Study-wide findings and caveats: CD8+ clonal expansion in Susac was maximal in TEMRA cells and in active patients. There were 15 to 20 Susac-specific public clones in total CD8+ repertoires and a few in CD8+ TEMRA repertoires.

This CDR3 region has 14 residues. Unmatched junction bases numbered 6, after V lost 7 bases and J lost 2 bases. Looked up from germline, CDR1 is MNHNY and CDR2 is SVGAGI (reference sequence). Random hexamers served to reverse transcribe roughly 0.5 to 1 ug RNA. TCRdb re-called the immunoSEQ multiplex PCR reads with MiXCR, one entry per CDR3 protein. The table has over 70,000 distinct CDR3 sequences, roughly 95% seen once. Notes on this clonotype: The antigen is undetermined.

V and J are TRBV6-6 and TRBJ1-2; 8 nucleotides align to TRBD1. Source material: CD8+ T cells from PBMCs. The clonotype originates from a human donor with Susac syndrome. The CDR3 bases are TGTGCCAGCAACCCAGGGGACAGGAACTATGGCTACACCTTC. Translated, it gives CASNPGDRNYGYTF.